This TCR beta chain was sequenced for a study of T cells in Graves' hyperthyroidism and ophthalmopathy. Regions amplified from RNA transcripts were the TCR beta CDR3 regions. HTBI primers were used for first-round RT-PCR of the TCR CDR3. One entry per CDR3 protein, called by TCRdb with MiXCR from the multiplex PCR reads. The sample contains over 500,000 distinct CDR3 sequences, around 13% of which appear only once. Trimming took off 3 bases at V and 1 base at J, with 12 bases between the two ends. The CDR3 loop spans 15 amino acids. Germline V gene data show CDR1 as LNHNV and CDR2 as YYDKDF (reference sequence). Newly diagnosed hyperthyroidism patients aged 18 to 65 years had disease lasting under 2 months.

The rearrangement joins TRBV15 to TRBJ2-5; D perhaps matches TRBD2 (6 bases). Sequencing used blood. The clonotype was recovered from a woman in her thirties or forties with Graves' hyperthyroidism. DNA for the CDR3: TGTGCCACCAGCAGCGATGGGACTTTCCAAGAGACCCAGTACTTC. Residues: CATSSDGTFQETQYF. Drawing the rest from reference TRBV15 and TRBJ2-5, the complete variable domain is DAMVIQNPRYQVTQFGKPVTLSCSQTLNHNVMYWYQQKSSQAPKLLFHYYDKDFNNEADTPDNFQSRRPNTSFCFLDIRSPGLGDTAMYLCATSSDGTFQETQYFGPGTRLLVL.